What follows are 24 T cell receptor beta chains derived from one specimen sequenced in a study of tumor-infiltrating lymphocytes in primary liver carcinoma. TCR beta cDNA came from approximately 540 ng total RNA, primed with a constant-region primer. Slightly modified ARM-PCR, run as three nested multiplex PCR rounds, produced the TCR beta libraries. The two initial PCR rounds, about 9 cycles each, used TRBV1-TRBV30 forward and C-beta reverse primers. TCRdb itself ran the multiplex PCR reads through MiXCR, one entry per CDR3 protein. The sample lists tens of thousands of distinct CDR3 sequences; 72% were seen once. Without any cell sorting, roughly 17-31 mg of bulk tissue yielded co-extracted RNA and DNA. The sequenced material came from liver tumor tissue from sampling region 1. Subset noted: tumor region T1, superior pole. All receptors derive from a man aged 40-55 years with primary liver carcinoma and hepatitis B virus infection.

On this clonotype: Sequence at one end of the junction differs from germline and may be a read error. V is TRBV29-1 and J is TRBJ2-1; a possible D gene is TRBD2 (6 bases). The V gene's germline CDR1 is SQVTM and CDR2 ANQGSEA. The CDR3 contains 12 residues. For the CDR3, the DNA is TGTAGCGTTGATGGAGGGGTCGATGAGCAGTTCTTC. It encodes CSVDGGVDEQFF.

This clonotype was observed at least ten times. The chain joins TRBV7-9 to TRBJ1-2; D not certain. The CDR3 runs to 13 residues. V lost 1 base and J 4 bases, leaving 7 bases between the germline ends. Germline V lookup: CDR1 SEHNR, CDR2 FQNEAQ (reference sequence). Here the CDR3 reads CASSLDVAYGYTF. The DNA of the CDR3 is TGTGCCAGCAGCTTAGATGTGGCCTATGGCTACACCTTC.

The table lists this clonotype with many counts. In DNA form, the CDR3 reads TGTGCCAGCAGTGGGGGGTGGACAATCGATCAGCCCCAGCATTTT. Its translation is CASSGGWTIDQPQHF. This chain uses TRBV6-1 with TRBJ1-5, with a possible D match to TRBD1 (5 bases). From germline, CDR1 is MNHNS and CDR2 SASEGT. CDR3 size: 15 residues. Trimming left V 4 bases short and J 5 bases short, with 15 bases between.

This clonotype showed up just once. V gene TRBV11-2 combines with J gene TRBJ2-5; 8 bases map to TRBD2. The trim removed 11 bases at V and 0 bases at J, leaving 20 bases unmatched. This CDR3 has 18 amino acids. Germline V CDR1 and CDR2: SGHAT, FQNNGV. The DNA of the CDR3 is TGTGCCTGTAGCTTACGTCCTGGACTAGCAGCGTACCAAGAGACCCAGTACTTC. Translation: CACSLRPGLAAYQETQYF.

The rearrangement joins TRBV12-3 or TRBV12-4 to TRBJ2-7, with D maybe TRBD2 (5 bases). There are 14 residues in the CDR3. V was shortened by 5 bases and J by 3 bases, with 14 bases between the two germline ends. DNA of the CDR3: TGTGCCAGCAGTACTCAAAACGGGGTCTACGAGCAGTACTTC. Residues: CASSTQNGVYEQYF.

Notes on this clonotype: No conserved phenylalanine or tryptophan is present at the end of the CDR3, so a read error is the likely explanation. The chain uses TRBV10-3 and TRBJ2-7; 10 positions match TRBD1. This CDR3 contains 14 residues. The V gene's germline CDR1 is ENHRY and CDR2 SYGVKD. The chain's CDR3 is CTIRAGQGVEEQYL. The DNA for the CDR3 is TGTACCATCAGGGCCGGACAGGGGGTGGAGGAGCAGTACTTA.

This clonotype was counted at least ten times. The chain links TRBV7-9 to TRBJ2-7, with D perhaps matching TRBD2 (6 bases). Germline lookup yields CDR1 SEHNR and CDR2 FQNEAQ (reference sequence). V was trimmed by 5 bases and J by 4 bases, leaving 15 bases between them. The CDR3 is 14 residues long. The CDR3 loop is CASSPSGGQYEQYF. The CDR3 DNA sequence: TGTGCCAGCAGCCCCAGCGGAGGGCAGTACGAGCAGTACTTC.

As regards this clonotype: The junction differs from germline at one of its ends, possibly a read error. For the CDR3, the DNA is TGTGCCAGCAGTTTTAACGGGAGCTCCTACGAGCGGTACTTC. Translating gives CASSFNGSSYERYF. This chain links TRBV12-3 or TRBV12-4 with TRBJ2-7, with D possibly matching TRBD2 (6 bases). The CDR3 has 14 amino acids.

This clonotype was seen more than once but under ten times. CDR3: CASSPATSGHSEQFF. CDR3 DNA sequence: TGTGCCAGCAGTCCTGCGACTAGCGGACACAGTGAGCAGTTCTTC. The chain recombines TRBV6-6 with TRBJ2-1; TRBD2 agrees at 9 bases. Germline CDR1 is MNHNY and CDR2 is SVGAGI (reference sequence). The J segment lost 9 bases and the V segment lost 5 bases, leaving 11 bases of the junction unmatched. The CDR3 covers 15 residues.

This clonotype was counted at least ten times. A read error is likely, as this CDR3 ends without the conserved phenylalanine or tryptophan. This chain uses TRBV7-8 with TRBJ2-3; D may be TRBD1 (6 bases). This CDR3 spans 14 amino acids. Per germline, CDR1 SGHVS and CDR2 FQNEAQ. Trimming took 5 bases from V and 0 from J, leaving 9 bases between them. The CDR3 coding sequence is TGTGCCAGCAGCCCGGACAGCAGCACAGATACGCAGTATTCT. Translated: CASSPDSSTDTQYS.

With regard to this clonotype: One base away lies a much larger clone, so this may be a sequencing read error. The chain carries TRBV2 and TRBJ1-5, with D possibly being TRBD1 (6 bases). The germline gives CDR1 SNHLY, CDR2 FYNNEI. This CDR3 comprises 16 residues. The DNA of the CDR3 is TGTGCCAGCAGCGCCGACAGGTTCTCTAGCAATCAGCCCCAGAATTTT. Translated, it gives CASSADRFSSNQPQNF.

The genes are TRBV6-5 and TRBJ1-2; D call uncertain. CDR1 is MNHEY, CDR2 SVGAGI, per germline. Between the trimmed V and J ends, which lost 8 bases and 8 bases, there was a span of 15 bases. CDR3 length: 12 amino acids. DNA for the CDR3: TGTGCCAGCTGTTTCAGTAATGAAGGCTACACCTTC. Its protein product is CASCFSNEGYTF.

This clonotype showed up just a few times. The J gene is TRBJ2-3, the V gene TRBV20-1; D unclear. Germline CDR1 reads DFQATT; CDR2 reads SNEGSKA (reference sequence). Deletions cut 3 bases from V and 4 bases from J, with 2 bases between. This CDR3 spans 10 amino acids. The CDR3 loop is CSARSDTQYF. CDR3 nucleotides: TGCAGTGCTAGGTCAGATACGCAGTATTTT.

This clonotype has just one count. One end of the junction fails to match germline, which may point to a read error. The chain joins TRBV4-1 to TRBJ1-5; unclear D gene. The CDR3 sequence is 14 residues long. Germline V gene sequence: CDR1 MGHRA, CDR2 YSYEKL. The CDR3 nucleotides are TGCGCCAGCAGACAAGAAACGCAGAGCATGCCCCAACATTTT. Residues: CASRQETQSMPQHF.

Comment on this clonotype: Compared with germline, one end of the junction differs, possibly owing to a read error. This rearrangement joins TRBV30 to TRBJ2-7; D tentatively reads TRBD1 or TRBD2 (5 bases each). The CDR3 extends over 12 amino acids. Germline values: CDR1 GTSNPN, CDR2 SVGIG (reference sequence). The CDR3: CTWSPGAGVQYF. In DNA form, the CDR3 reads TGTACCTGGAGTCCTGGGGCGGGCGTGCAGTACTTC.

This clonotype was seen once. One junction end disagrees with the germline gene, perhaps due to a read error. The CDR3 DNA reads TGTGCCAGCAGTCCCAGGGGGATCGATACGCACTGTTTT. Its protein is CASSPRGIDTHCF. The V and J genes are TRBV6-6 and TRBJ2-3, with 7 bases that match TRBD1. This CDR3 is 13 amino acids long. Germline values: CDR1 MNHNY, CDR2 SVGAGI (reference sequence).

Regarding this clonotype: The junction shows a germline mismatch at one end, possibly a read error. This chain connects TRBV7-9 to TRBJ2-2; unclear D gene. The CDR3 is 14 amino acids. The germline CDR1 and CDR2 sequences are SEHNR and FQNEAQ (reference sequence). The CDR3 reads CANSLEVNTRELFF. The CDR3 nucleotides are TGTGCCAACAGCCTAGAAGTGAACACCAGGGAGCTGTTTTTT.

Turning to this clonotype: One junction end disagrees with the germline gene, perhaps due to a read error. CDR3: CSIEDTAGAPGELIF. The CDR3 region has the DNA TGCAGCATTGAAGACACCGCGGGAGCCCCCGGGGAGCTGATTTTT. The genes are TRBV29-1 and TRBJ2-2; 7 nucleotides line up with TRBD2. The CDR3 runs to 15 residues. Germline CDR1 reads SQVTM; CDR2 reads ANQGSEA.

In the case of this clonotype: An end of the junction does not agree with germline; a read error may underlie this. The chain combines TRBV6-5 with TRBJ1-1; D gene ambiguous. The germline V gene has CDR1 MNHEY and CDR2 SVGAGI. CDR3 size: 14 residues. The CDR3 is CASSPDNMNTEGVF. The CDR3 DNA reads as TGTGCCAGCAGTCCCGATAACATGAACACTGAAGGTGTCTTT.

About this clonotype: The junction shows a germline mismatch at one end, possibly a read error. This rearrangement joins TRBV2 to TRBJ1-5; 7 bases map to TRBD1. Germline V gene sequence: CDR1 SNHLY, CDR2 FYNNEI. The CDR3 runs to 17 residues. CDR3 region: CTSSGESGKGGYQPQHF. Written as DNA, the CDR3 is TGTACCAGCAGTGGGGAATCTGGAAAAGGGGGCTATCAGCCCCAGCATTTT.

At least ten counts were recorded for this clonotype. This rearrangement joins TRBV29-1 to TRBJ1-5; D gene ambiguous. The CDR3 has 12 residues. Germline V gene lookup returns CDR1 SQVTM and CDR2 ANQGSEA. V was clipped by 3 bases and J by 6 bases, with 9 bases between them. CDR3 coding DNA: TGCAGCGTTGAGACGGTTGGTCAGCCCCAGCATTTT. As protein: CSVETVGQPQHF.

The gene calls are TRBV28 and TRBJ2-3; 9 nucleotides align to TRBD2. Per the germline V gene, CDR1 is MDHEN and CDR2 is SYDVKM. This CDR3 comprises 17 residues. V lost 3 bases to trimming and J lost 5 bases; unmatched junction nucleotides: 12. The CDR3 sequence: CASSLCLAGGPKDTQYF. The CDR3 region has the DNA TGTGCCAGCAGTTTGTGTTTGGCGGGAGGGCCAAAAGATACGCAGTATTTT.

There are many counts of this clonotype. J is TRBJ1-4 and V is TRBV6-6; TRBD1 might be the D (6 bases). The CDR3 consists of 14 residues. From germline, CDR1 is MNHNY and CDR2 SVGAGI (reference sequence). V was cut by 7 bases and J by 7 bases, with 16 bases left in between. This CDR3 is CASTFSQGIEKLFF. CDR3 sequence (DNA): TGTGCCAGCACCTTTTCACAGGGAATTGAAAAACTGTTTTTT.

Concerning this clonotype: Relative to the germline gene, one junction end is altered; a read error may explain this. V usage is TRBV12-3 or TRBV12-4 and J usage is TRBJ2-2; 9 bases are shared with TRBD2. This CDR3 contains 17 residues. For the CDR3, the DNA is TGTGCCAGCAGTCCTATAGCGGGAGCGGCGGGAACCGGTGAGCTGTTTTTT. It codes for CASSPIAGAAGTGELFF.